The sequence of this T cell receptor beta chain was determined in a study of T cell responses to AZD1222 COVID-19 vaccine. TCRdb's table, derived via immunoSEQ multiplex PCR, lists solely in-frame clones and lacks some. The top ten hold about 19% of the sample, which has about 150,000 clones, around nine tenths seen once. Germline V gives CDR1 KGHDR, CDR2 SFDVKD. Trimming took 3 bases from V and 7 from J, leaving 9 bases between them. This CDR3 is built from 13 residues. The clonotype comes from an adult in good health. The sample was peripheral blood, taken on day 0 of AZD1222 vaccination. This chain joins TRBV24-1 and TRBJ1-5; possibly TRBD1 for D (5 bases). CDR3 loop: CATSDTGVQPQHF. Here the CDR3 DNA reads TGTGCCACCAGTGATACAGGTGTACAGCCCCAGCATTTT.